The present T cell receptor (beta chain) was sequenced within a study of molecular identifiers for immune sequencing clone quantification. This clonotype is judged medium-sized. CDR1 and CDR2 (germline): DFQATT, SNEGSKA (reference sequence). The CDR3 length is 14 residues. V was pared by 0 bases and J by 0 bases, with 9 bases between. TCRdb redid the calling of the PCR reads with MiXCR, one entry per CDR3 protein. The sample lists approximately 9,000 distinct CDR3 sequences, approximately 15% occurring once. Source material: naive CD8+ T cells from blood, with Jurkat cell RNA spiked in. Documented subset: FACS-sorted CD8+CD4-CCR7+CD45RA+ naive T cells. The source of this sequence is a human donor in good health. Some libraries in this study had Jurkat cell RNA spiked in. The chain recombines TRBV20-1 with TRBJ2-7, with D uncertain. In DNA, the CDR3 is TGCAGTGCTAGAGATCCGCTGGGCTCCTACGAGCAGTACTTC. Amino acid sequence: CSARDPLGSYEQYF.